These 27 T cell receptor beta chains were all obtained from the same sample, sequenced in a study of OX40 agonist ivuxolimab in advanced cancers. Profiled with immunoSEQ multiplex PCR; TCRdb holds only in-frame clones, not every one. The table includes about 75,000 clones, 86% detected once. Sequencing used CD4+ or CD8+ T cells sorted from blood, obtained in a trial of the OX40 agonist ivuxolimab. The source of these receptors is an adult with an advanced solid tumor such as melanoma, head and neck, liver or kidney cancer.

Here the CDR3 reads CASSLGTGASTDTQYF. The CDR3 DNA sequence: TGCGCCAGCAGCTTGGGGACAGGGGCTAGCACAGATACGCAGTATTTT. V is TRBV5-1 and J is TRBJ2-3, with 9 bases that match TRBD1. The length of the CDR3 is 16 residues. V lost 0 bases to trimming and J lost 0 bases; unmatched junction nucleotides: 2. Germline CDR1 SGHRS, CDR2 YFSETQ.

CDR3 in DNA: TGTGCCAGCAGTGACCGGGGCGGGGGGTACTTC. It is translated as CASSDRGGGYF. J is TRBJ2-7 and V is TRBV6-1, with TRBD2 matching 7 bases. Germline CDR1 MNHNS, CDR2 SASEGT. The CDR3 has 11 amino acids. V shed 3 bases, J shed 12 bases, and the junction held 5 bases outside the gene matches.

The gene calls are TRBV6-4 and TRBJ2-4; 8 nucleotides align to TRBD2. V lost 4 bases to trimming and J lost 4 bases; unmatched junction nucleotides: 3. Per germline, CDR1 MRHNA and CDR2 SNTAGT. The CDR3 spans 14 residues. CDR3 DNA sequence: TGTGCCAGCAGTGTGGCGGGAGGAAAAAACATTCAGTACTTC. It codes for CASSVAGGKNIQYF.

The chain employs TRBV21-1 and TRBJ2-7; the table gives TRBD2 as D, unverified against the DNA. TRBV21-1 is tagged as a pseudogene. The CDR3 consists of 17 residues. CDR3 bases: TGTGCCAGCAGCAAAGCTGGACTCTTAATTGGACCCTACGAGCAGTACTTC. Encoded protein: CASSKAGLLIGPYEQYF.

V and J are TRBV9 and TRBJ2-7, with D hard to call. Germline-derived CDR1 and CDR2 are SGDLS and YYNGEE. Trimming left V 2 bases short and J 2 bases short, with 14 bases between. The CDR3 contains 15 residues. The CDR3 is CASSVYRTGPYEQYF. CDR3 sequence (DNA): TGTGCCAGCAGCGTTTATAGGACGGGCCCCTACGAGCAGTACTTC.

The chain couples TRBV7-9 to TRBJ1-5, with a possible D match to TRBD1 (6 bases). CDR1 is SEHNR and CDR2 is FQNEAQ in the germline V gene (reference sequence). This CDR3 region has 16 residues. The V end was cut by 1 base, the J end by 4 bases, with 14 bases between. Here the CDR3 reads CASSLDSGQRNQPQHF. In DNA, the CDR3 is TGTGCCAGCAGCTTAGATAGCGGACAGAGGAATCAGCCCCAGCATTTT.

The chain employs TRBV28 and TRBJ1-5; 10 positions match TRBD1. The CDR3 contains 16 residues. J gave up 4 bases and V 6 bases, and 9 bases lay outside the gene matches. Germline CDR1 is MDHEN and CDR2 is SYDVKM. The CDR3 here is CASRVGTGAKNQPQHF. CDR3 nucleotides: TGTGCCAGCAGGGTGGGGACAGGGGCTAAGAATCAGCCCCAGCATTTT.

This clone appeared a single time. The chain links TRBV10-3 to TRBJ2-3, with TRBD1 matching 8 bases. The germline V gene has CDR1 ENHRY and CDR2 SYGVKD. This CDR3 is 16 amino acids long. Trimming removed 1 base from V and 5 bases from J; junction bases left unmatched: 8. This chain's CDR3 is CAISELGQGAIDTQYF. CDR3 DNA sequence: TGTGCCATCAGTGAGTTAGGGCAGGGGGCGATAGATACGCAGTATTTT.

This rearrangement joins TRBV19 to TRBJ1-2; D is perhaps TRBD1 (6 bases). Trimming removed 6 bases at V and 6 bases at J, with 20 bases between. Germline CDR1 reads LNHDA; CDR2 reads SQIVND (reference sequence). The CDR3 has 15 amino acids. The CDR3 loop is CASRSSGGPWDGYTF. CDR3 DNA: TGTGCCAGTAGGTCCTCTGGGGGCCCCTGGGATGGCTACACCTTC.

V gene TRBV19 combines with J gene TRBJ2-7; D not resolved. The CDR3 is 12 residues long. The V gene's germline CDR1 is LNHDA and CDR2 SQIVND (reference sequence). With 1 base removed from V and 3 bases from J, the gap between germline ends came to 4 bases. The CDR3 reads CASSIGSYEQYF. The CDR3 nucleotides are TGTGCCAGTAGTATAGGGAGCTACGAGCAGTACTTC.

The CDR3 protein is CASSDGGGRLDTQYF. The CDR3 DNA follows: TGTGCCAGCAGTGACGGGGGGGGCCGATTGGATACGCAGTATTTT. The chain uses TRBV6-4 and TRBJ2-3; a possible D gene is TRBD2 (7 bases). Germline V gene sequence: CDR1 MRHNA, CDR2 SNTAGT. Between the trimmed V and J ends, which lost 2 bases and 6 bases, there was a span of 15 bases. CDR3 size: 15 residues.

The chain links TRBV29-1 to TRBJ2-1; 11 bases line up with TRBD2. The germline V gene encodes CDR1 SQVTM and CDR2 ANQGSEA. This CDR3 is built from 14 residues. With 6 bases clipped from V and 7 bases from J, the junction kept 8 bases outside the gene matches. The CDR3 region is CSVLRSGGANEQFF. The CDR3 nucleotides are TGCAGCGTACTCCGTAGCGGGGGGGCAAATGAGCAGTTCTTC.

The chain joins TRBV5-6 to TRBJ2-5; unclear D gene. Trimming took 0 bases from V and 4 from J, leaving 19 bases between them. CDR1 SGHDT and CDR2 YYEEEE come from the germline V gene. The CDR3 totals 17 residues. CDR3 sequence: CASSLARTRSVGETQYF. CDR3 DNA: TGTGCCAGCAGCTTGGCCCGAACGAGGTCCGTTGGAGAGACCCAGTACTTC.

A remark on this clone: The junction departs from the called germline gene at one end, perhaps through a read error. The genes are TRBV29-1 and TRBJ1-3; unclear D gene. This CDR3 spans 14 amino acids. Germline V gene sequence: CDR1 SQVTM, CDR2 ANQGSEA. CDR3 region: CSAIIQPWNRGAVF. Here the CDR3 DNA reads TGCAGCGCTATTATACAGCCCTGGAATCGGGGAGCTGTTTTT.

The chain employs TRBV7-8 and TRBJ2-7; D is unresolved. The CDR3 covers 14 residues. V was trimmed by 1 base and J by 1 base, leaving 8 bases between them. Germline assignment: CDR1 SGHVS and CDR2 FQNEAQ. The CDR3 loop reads CASSLGPGSYEQYF. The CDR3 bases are TGTGCCAGCAGCTTAGGTCCAGGTTCCTACGAGCAGTACTTC.

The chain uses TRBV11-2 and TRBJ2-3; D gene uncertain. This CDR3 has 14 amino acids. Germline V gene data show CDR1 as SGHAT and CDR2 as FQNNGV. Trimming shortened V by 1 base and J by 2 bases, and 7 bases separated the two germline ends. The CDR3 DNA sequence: TGTGCCAGCAGCTTAGCCATATACACAGATACGCAGTATTTT. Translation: CASSLAIYTDTQYF.

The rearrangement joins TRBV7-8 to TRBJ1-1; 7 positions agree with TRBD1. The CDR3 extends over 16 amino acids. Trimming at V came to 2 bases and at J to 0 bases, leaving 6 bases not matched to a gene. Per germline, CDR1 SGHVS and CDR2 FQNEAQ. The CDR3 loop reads CASSLRQGVMNTEAFF. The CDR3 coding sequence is TGTGCCAGCAGCTTACGTCAGGGGGTGATGAACACTGAAGCTTTCTTT. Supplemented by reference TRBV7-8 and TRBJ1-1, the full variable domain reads GAGVSQSPRYKVAKRGQDVALRCDPISGHVSLFWYQQALGQGPEFLTYFQNEAQLDKSGLPSDRFFAERPEGSVSTLKIQRTQQEDSAVYLCASSLRQGVMNTEAFFGQGTRLTVV.

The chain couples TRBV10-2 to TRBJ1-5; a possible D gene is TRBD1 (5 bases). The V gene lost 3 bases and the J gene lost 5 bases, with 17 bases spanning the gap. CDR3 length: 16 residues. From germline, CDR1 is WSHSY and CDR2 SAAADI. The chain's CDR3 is CASSEWRGRGDQPQHF. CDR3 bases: TGCGCCAGCAGTGAATGGAGGGGCCGGGGGGATCAGCCCCAGCATTTT.

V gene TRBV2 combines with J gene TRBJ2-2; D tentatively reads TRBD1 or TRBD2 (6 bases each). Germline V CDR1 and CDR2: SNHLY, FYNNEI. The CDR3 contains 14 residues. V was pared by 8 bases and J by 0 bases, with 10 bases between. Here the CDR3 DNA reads TGTGCCAGCTGGAGGGGGGCGAACACCGGGGAGCTGTTTTTT. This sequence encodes CASWRGANTGELFF.

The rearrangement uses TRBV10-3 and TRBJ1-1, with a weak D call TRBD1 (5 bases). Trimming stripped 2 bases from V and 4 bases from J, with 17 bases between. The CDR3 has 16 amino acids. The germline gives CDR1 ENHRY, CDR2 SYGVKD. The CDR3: CAISEPGRMRVTEAFF. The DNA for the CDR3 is TGTGCCATCAGTGAGCCGGGGCGCATGAGGGTCACTGAAGCTTTCTTT.

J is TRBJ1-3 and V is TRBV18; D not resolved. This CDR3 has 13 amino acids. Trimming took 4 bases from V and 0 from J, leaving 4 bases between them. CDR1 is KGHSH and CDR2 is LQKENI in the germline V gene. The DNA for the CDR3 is TGTGCCAGCTCACAGAGCTCTGGAAACACCATATATTTT. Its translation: CASSQSSGNTIYF. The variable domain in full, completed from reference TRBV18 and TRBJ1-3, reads NAGVMQNPRHLVRRRGQEARLRCSPMKGHSHVYWYRQLPEEGLKFMVYLQKENIIDESGMPKERFSAEFPKEGPSILRIQQVVRGDSAAYFCASSQSSGNTIYFGEGSWLTVV.

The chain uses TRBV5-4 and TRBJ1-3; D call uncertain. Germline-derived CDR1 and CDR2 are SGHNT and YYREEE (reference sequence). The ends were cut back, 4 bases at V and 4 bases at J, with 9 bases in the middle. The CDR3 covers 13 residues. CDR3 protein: CASSRSSGNTIYF. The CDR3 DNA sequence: TGTGCCAGCAGCAGGTCATCGGGAAACACCATATATTTT.

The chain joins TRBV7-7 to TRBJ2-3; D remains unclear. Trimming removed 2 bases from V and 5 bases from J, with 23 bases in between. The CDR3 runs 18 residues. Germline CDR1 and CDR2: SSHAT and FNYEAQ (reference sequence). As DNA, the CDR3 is TGTGCCAGCAGCTTATTAGGGTCGTTGGCCCCTGGGGTAGATACGCAGTATTTT. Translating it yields CASSLLGSLAPGVDTQYF.

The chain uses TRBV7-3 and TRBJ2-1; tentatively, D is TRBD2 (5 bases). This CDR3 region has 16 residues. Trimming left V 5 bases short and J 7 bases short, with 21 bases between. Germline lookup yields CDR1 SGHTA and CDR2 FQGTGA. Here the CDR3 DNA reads TGTGCCAGCAGCCCAACGATAAGCCAAGGCGGGAATGAGCAGTTCTTC. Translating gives CASSPTISQGGNEQFF.

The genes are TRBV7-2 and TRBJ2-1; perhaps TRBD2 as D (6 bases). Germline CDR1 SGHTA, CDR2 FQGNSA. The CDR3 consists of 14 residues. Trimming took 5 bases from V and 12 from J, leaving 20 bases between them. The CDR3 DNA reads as TGTGCCAGCAGCCCCCCGGAGGAGGGCCGGGGGCAGTTCTTC. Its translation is CASSPPEEGRGQFF.

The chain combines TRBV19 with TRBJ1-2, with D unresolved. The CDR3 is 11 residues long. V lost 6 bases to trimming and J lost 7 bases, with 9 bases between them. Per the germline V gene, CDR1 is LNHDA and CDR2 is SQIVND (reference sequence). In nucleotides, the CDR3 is TGTGCCAGTAGGAGGGTAGGTGGCTACACCTTC. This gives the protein CASRRVGGYTF.

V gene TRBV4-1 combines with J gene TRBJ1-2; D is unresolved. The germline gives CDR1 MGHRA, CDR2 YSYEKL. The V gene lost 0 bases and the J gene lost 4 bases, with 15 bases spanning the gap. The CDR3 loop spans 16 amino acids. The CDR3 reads CASSQDPSAIGYGYTF. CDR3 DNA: TGCGCCAGCAGCCAAGATCCTTCCGCAATCGGCTATGGCTACACCTTC.